This T cell receptor (beta chain) stems from a study of CD8 T cells in ankylosing spondylitis. Whole-study findings and limits: As reported, disease-linked clones showed significant enrichment in matched ankylosing spondylitis synovial fluid. Within ankylosing spondylitis blood, a TCR beta motif made up of roughly eight highly homologous variants appeared to be characteristic.

The CDR3 is 14 amino acids. V lost 1 base, J lost 2 bases, and 8 bases lay in between. Germline assignment: CDR1 SGHRS and CDR2 YFSETQ. As for this clonotype: The target antigen is unknown.

MiXCR, applied by TCRdb to the 5' RACE reads, yields one record per CDR3 protein. The sample has around 150,000 distinct CDR3 sequences; over 9.5% are singletons. The TCR originated in a female donor with ankylosing spondylitis or in good health (not recorded which). The chain carries TRBV5-1 and TRBJ2-3, with D unclear. Sequences were obtained from blood, either unsorted or a sorted T cell fraction (not recorded which). CDR3 in DNA: TGCGCCAGCAGCTTGAGCCGGGCCACAGATACGCAGTATTTT. Translated: CASSLSRATDTQYF.